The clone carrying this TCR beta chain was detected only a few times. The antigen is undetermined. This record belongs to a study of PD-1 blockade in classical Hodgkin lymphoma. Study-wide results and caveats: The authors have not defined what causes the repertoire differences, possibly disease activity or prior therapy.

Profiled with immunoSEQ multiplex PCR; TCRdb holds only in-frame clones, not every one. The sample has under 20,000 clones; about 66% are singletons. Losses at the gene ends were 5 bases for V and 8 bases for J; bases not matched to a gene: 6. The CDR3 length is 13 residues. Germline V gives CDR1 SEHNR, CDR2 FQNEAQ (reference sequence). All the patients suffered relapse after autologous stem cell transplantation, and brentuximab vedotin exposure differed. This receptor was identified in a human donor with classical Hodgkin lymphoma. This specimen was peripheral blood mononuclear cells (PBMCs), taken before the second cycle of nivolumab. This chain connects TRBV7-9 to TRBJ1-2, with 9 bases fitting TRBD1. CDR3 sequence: CASSLGTGWGYTF. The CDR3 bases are TGTGCCAGCAGCCTCGGGACAGGGTGGGGCTACACCTTC. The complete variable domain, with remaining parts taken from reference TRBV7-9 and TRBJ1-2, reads DTGVSQNPRHKITKRGQNVTFRCDPISEHNRLYWYRQTLGQGPEFLTYFQNEAQLEKSRLLSDRFSAERPKGSFSTLEIQRTEQGDSAMYLCASSLGTGWGYTFGSGTRLTVV.